The source of this T cell receptor (beta chain) is a study of CD8 T cells in ankylosing spondylitis. The TCR beta libraries were generated through quantitative 5'-RACE incorporating molecular barcodes. Using its own MiXCR run on the 5' RACE reads, TCRdb lists one record per CDR3 protein. The table lists about 250,000 distinct CDR3 sequences, roughly 32% of them singletons. Study-wide results and limits: What appeared characteristic of ankylosing spondylitis blood was a TCR beta motif of about eight highly homologous variants. Relatively rare in peripheral blood, disease-linked clones were also CD8+.

Germline V gives CDR1 DFQATT, CDR2 SNEGSKA (reference sequence). The CDR3 spans 11 residues. V was trimmed by 3 bases and J by 7 bases, leaving 10 bases between them. To note about this clonotype: Its target is unknown.

Material for sequencing was blood, either unsorted or a sorted T cell fraction (not recorded which). The clonotype comes from a male donor with ankylosing spondylitis or in good health (not recorded which). The chain joins TRBV20-1 to TRBJ2-7; perhaps TRBD2 as D (5 bases). In DNA, the CDR3 is TGCAGTGCTAGGGACCGAGGGGAGCAGTACTTC. Its translation is CSARDRGEQYF.